The 14 T cell receptor beta chains reported below all come from one sample, sequenced in a study of blood T cells in healthy people across ages. A second PCR of 7 to 11 cycles used a sample-barcoded 5' primer and a J-beta primer mix. MiXCR, applied by TCRdb to the 5' RACE reads, yields one record per CDR3 protein. The sample yields about 1,800,000 distinct CDR3 sequences, roughly 30% seen once. Material for sequencing was blood. Receptor source: a woman aged 25 to 39 in good health.

The rearrangement links TRBV29-1 to TRBJ2-1; 7 positions match TRBD2. The CDR3 consists of 17 residues. Germline V lookup: CDR1 SQVTM, CDR2 ANQGSEA. V shed 4 bases, J shed 3 bases, and the junction held 15 bases outside the gene matches. The CDR3 nucleotides are TGCAGCGTTGGGGGACTATCGGGAGGAGAACTCTACAATGAGCAGTTCTTC. This sequence encodes CSVGGLSGGELYNEQFF.

V is TRBV12-3 or TRBV12-4 and J is TRBJ2-1, with 7 positions matching TRBD2. After removal of 6 bases from V and 8 bases from J, the junction contained 10 bases not matched to a gene. This CDR3 region has 14 residues. Here the CDR3 reads CASRGPGGSDEQFF. In DNA, the CDR3 is TGTGCCAGCAGAGGCCCCGGGGGGTCGGATGAGCAGTTCTTC.

This clonotype was counted at least ten times. The chain links TRBV13 to TRBJ2-6; 8 bases fit TRBD1. CDR1 PRHDT and CDR2 FYEKMQ come from the germline V gene (reference sequence). Unmatched junction bases numbered 4, after V lost 5 bases and J lost 4 bases. This CDR3 spans 15 amino acids. This chain's CDR3 is CASSTGGTGANVLTF. CDR3 DNA: TGTGCCAGCAGCACAGGGGGTACCGGGGCCAACGTCCTGACTTTC. The variable domain in full, with the rest retrieved from reference TRBV13 and TRBJ2-6, is AAGVIQSPRHLIKEKRETATLKCYPIPRHDTVYWYQQGPGQDPQFLISFYEKMQSDKGSIPDRFSAQQFSDYHSELNMSSLELGDSALYFCASSTGGTGANVLTFGAGSRLTVL.

This clonotype was seen just once. This sequence joins TRBV9 and TRBJ2-3; either TRBD1 or TRBD2 may fit D (5 bases each). With 4 bases removed from V and 8 bases from J, the gap between germline ends came to 20 bases. The CDR3 runs 15 residues. Germline CDR1 SGDLS, CDR2 YYNGEE. The CDR3 sequence: CASSPSGDPLGTQYF. The CDR3 DNA reads as TGTGCCAGCAGCCCGTCCGGGGACCCGTTAGGTACGCAGTATTTT.

In DNA, the CDR3 is TGTGCCAGTAGTGCCGGGCCCACCAAGACCCAGTACTTC. This gives the protein CASSAGPTKTQYF. V gene TRBV19 combines with J gene TRBJ2-5; D call uncertain. Per germline, CDR1 LNHDA and CDR2 SQIVND (reference sequence). V was pared by 5 bases and J by 6 bases, with 13 bases between. The CDR3 is 13 amino acids. Together with reference TRBV19 and TRBJ2-5, the CDR3 gives the full variable domain: DGGITQSPKYLFRKEGQNVTLSCEQNLNHDAMYWYRQDPGQGLRLIYYSQIVNDFQKGDIAEGYSVSREKKESFPLTVTSAQKNPTAFYLCASSAGPTKTQYFGPGTRLLVL.

This clonotype appeared a few times. The rearrangement uses TRBV7-2 and TRBJ2-1; D not certain. This CDR3 has 11 amino acids. Trimming stripped 4 bases from V and 5 bases from J, with 3 bases between. Germline lookup yields CDR1 SGHTA and CDR2 FQGNSA. The CDR3 protein is CASSWHNEQFF. CDR3 in DNA: TGTGCCAGCAGCTGGCACAATGAGCAGTTCTTC.

CDR3 protein: CASSTEKHSGANVLTF. The CDR3 nucleotides are TGTGCCAGTAGTACGGAGAAACACTCTGGGGCCAACGTCCTGACTTTC. This chain uses TRBV19 with TRBJ2-6, with D uncertain. V lost 4 bases and J 0 bases, leaving 10 bases between the germline ends. The CDR3 length is 16 residues. Germline lookup yields CDR1 LNHDA and CDR2 SQIVND (reference sequence).

This clonotype was counted a few times. CDR3 sequence: CASRRTGWTYNEQFF. CDR3 coding DNA: TGTGCCAGCAGACGGACAGGGTGGACCTACAATGAGCAGTTCTTC. The rearrangement joins TRBV5-5 to TRBJ2-1; 8 bases are shared with TRBD1. The CDR3 loop spans 15 amino acids. V trimming: 5 bases; J trimming: 2 bases; junction bases outside the gene matches: 6. Germline CDR1 is SGHKS and CDR2 is YYEKEE (reference sequence). The full variable domain, completed using reference TRBV5-5 and TRBJ2-1, is DAGVTQSPTHLIKTRGQQVTLRCSPISGHKSVSWYQQVLGQGPQFIFQYYEKEERGRGNFPDRFSARQFPNYSSELNVNALLLGDSALYLCASRRTGWTYNEQFFGPGTRLTVL.

Ten or more counts support this clonotype. The J gene is TRBJ2-1, the V gene TRBV30; 10 positions match TRBD1. V shed 7 bases and J 6 bases; nucleotides not matched to a gene: 9. The CDR3 is made up of 14 amino acids. Looked up from germline, CDR1 is GTSNPN and CDR2 is SVGIG (reference sequence). The CDR3 loop reads CASVGDRGTNEQFF. CDR3 DNA: TGTGCCTCAGTGGGGGACAGGGGCACCAATGAGCAGTTCTTC.

The V and J genes are TRBV7-2 and TRBJ2-7; 9 bases line up with TRBD2. Germline loops: CDR1 SGHTA, CDR2 FQGNSA. The CDR3 runs to 15 residues. V dropped 5 bases and J dropped 3; count of bases not matched to a gene: 8. CDR3 loop: CASSAKAGGVYEQYF. CDR3 DNA: TGTGCCAGCAGCGCCAAAGCGGGAGGTGTCTACGAGCAGTACTTC.

A few counts support this clonotype. The CDR3 DNA is TGCAGTGCTAGCCAGGGGTCTCGGAGGGGCTACACCTTC. Translating it yields CSASQGSRRGYTF. The V and J genes are TRBV20-1 and TRBJ1-2; the D gene is possibly TRBD1 (6 bases). Germline loops: CDR1 DFQATT, CDR2 SNEGSKA (reference sequence). This CDR3 contains 13 residues. V lost 3 bases and J 8 bases, leaving 16 bases between the germline ends.

This sequence joins TRBV7-2 and TRBJ2-7; 7 bases line up with TRBD1. Germline loops: CDR1 SGHTA, CDR2 FQGNSA. V was pared by 5 bases and J by 0 bases, with 7 bases of the junction left unmatched. The CDR3 consists of 15 residues. Here the CDR3 reads CASSLTGSNSYEQYF. As DNA, the CDR3 is TGTGCCAGCAGCCTGACAGGGTCTAACTCCTACGAGCAGTACTTC.

This clonotype was detected a few times. A much larger clone lies one base from this, so it may be a read error. The chain links TRBV10-3 to TRBJ2-7; D call uncertain. The tail of the sequence fits TRBJ2-5 better, so the J call may be wrong. This CDR3 spans 15 amino acids. Germline CDR1 ENHRY, CDR2 SYGVKD. The CDR3 spells CAISQGSGVWETQYF. CDR3 sequence (DNA): TGTGCCATCAGTCAAGGGTCAGGAGTCTGGGAGACCCAGTACTTC.

This chain joins TRBV18 and TRBJ2-5; TRBD1 matches 7 bases. After removal of 1 base from V and 3 bases from J, the junction contained 2 bases not matched to a gene. The germline V gene encodes CDR1 KGHSH and CDR2 LQKENI. CDR3 length equals 14 residues. In DNA, the CDR3 is TGTGCCAGCTCACCACGGGGACAGAAAGAGACCCAGTACTTC. Translation: CASSPRGQKETQYF.